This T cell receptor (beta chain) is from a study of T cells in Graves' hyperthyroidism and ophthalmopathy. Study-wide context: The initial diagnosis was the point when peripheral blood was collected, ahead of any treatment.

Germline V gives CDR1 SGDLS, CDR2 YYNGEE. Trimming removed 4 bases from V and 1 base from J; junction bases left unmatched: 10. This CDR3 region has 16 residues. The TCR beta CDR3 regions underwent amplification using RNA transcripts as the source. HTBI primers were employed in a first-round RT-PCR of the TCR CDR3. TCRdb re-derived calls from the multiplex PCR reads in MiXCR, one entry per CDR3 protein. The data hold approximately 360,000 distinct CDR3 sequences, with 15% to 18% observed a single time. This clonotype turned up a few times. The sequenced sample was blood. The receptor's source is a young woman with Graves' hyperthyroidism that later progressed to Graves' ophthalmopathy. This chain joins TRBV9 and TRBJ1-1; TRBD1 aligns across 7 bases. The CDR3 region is CASSPRQGQTNTEAFF. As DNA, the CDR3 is TGTGCCAGCAGCCCTCGACAGGGACAGACGAACACTGAAGCTTTCTTT.